This entry is about one T cell receptor beta chain. The data are from a study of cytomegalovirus exposure and HLA in healthy donors. Study-wide context: Clustering assigned 81% of the approximately 390 genotyped donors to the Caucasian-associated ancestry cluster.

The primer mix had 60 Vbeta and 13 Jbeta primers. Libraries were prepared by immunoSEQ multiplex PCR; TCRdb keeps only in-frame clonotypes and omits some of them. Among about 100,000 clones, about 77% were seen once, and the ten largest hold approximately 4.8%. The sample was PBMCs. The TCR originated in a woman under 30 in good health and CMV-seropositive.

The CDR3 sequence is CASSFGGGGNTEAFF. In DNA form, the CDR3 reads TGTGCCAGCAGCTTCGGGGGTGGGGGAAACACTGAAGCTTTCTTT. The chain is built from TRBV5-8 and TRBJ1-1, with a tentative D call TRBD1 (5 bases). Germline V gives CDR1 SGHTS, CDR2 YDEGEE. The CDR3 is 15 amino acids. V gave up 2 bases and J gave up 2 bases, with 13 bases separating them.